The T cell receptor beta chain described here comes from a study of response to subunit inactivated influenza vaccine. A note on this clonotype: Its antigen remains unidentified.

Trimming cost V 1 base and J 7 bases; bases outside gene matches: 11. Germline V CDR1 and CDR2: SGHDT, YYEEEE. The CDR3 runs 17 residues. Via MiXCR, TCRdb re-called the RT-PCR reads, giving one row per CDR3 protein. Of 650,000 to 700,000 distinct CDR3 sequences in the sample, 15% to 19% were seen once. Study-wide results and limits: The authors proposed limited new T cell recruitment per seasonal influenza vaccination.

The TCR sequence derives from a man aged 50 to 60 who received an inactivated influenza vaccine. V gene TRBV5-6 combines with J gene TRBJ2-2; 9 bases map to TRBD2. The sequencing here drew on PBMCs from blood, taken 11 to 12 days after vaccination. CDR3 amino acids: CASSLRASGKMFGELFF. Here the CDR3 DNA reads TGTGCCAGCAGCTTGAGGGCTAGCGGGAAGATGTTCGGGGAGCTGTTTTTT.